The clone carrying this T cell receptor (beta chain) was seen only a few times. Its antigen is unknown. The investigators amplified TCR beta CDR3 regions from RNA transcripts. HTBI primers were used for first-round RT-PCR of the TCR CDR3. MiXCR, run by TCRdb on the multiplex PCR reads, gives a single entry per CDR3 protein. Of fewer than 700,000 distinct CDR3 sequences in the sample, about 15% were seen once. This specimen comes from a study of T cells in Graves' hyperthyroidism and ophthalmopathy. Uncontrolled infection, other autoimmune disease, pregnancy or lactation excluded patients. Fresh peripheral blood, roughly 9.8 ml of it, supplied the PBMCs. Study-level findings and limits: Blood shared most expanded thyroid clonotypes above 0.001. Patients with ophthalmopathy were separated from those with stable hyperthyroidism by a 13 V-J model.

The V gene's germline CDR1 is SEHNR and CDR2 FQNEAQ (reference sequence). The CDR3 has 17 amino acids. V shed 5 bases and J 4 bases; nucleotides not matched to a gene: 15. The chain employs TRBV7-9 and TRBJ1-2; 8 bases are a match to TRBD1. The sequence was collected from a young woman with Graves' ophthalmopathy. The sequencing sample was made of blood. In DNA, the CDR3 is TGTGCCAGCAGCACGAACAGACAGGGGACTTCTTCCTATGGCTACACCTTC. Encoded protein: CASSTNRQGTSSYGYTF.